This T cell receptor beta chain comes out of a study of cytotoxic CD8 clonotypes in ibrutinib-treated CLL. The V gene's germline CDR1 is MNHEY and CDR2 SVGAGI. With V trimmed by 7 bases and J by 8 bases, 14 bases remained unmatched. This CDR3 comprises 15 residues. Repertoires were generated with immunoSEQ multiplex PCR, while TCRdb's copy carries only in-frame clones and drops some. The table shows a few hundred thousand clones, with approximately 80% occurring only once. Study-wide results and limits: In comparison with age-matched healthy donors, baseline clonality was higher and tracked circulating CD8+ T-cell counts. Investigators sampled sustained-remission and progressing patients at differing times.

With regard to this clone: Its antigen is not identified.

The chain joins TRBV6-5 to TRBJ2-1; 7 nucleotides align to TRBD2. This TCR was sampled from a human donor with chronic lymphocytic leukemia. Sample: PBMCs, taken before ibrutinib treatment. CDR3 region: CASTKSAGVSYEQFF. CDR3 in DNA: TGTGCCAGCACCAAATCCGCGGGAGTTAGCTATGAGCAGTTCTTC.